This T cell receptor beta chain was sequenced in a study of T-cell reconstitution after alpha-beta-depleted transplantation in children. Many counts were recorded for this clonotype. Its antigen is still unknown. Mismatch with germline at one junction end may stem from a read error. This CDR3 has 14 amino acids. Germline-derived CDR1 and CDR2 are SGHRS and YFSETQ. Notes on the study in general: Several hundred expanded graft clones reportedly gave rise to the alpha-beta T cells present about two months after transplant. Once a year had passed after transplant, T-cell counts and diversity came mostly from newly produced T cells. The high TCRbeta diversity at day 60 in some patients came from surviving recipient T cells and thymic progenitors.

Unique molecular identifiers were used in preparing the TCRbeta library. TCRdb passed the PCR reads through MiXCR, listing each CDR3 protein once. Counted here are 450,000 to 700,000 distinct CDR3 sequences, about a quarter occurring once; the ten biggest clones make up around a third. Sequenced here: PBMCs, sampled before TCRalphabeta/CD19-depleted stem cell transplant. The rearrangement links TRBV5-1 to TRBJ1-4; 9 bases line up with TRBD1. This sequence was found in a boy younger than two with Wiskott-Aldrich syndrome, due to receive a stem cell transplant. The CDR3 DNA is TGTGCCAGCAGCTTGGGACAGGGTAATGAAAAACTGTTTTTT. Its protein product is CASSLGQGNEKLFF.